The 21 T cell receptor beta chains below come from one sample, sequenced in a study of shared clonotypes between healthy human individuals. Clones were sequenced by immunoSEQ multiplex PCR, and TCRdb holds only the in-frame ones, with some missing. The sample holds roughly 2.6 million clones, about 92% seen once. The sequenced sample was naive CD4+ T cells sorted from blood. The subset here: CD45RA+ positively selected. These receptors were taken from a young man in good health.

The rearrangement links TRBV7-2 to TRBJ2-3; 7 positions agree with TRBD1. This CDR3 has 17 amino acids. Germline V gene data show CDR1 as SGHTA and CDR2 as FQGNSA. Trimming took 6 bases from V and 5 from J; bases not matched to a gene: 17. The CDR3 loop is CASSRLKAGGFLDTQYF. The CDR3 nucleotides are TGTGCCAGCAGTCGTCTTAAGGCAGGGGGATTTTTAGATACGCAGTATTTT.

The chain employs TRBV7-2 and TRBJ2-7; possibly TRBD1 for D (6 bases). Trimming cost V 2 bases and J 0 bases, with 11 bases left between them. Germline CDR1 and CDR2: SGHTA and FQGNSA. The CDR3 is made up of 15 amino acids. The CDR3 nucleotides are TGTGCCAGCAGCTTAACTTGGACAGCCTCCTACGAGCAGTACTTC. Protein product: CASSLTWTASYEQYF. The complete variable domain, with remaining parts taken from reference TRBV7-2 and TRBJ2-7, reads GAGVSQSPSNKVTEKGKDVELRCDPISGHTALYWYRQSLGQGLEFLIYFQGNSAPDKSGLPSDRFSAERTGGSVSTLTIQRTQQEDSAVYLCASSLTWTASYEQYFGPGTRLTVT.

This clone has a handful of counts. The CDR3 reads CASRVGNQPQHF. DNA of the CDR3: TGTGCCAGCCGGGTCGGGAATCAGCCCCAGCATTTT. The chain carries TRBV28 and TRBJ1-5; D is unresolved. This CDR3 contains 12 residues. The germline V gene has CDR1 MDHEN and CDR2 SYDVKM. Trimming left V 8 bases short and J 4 bases short, with 9 bases between. The full variable domain, its missing parts supplied by reference TRBV28 and TRBJ1-5, is DVKVTQSSRYLVKRTGEKVFLECVQDMDHENMFWYRQDPGLGLRLIYFSYDVKMKEKGDIPEGYSVSREKKERFSLILESASTNQTSMYLCASRVGNQPQHFGDGTRLSIL.

The chain couples TRBV4-3 to TRBJ2-1; D not resolved. In germline, CDR1 is LGHNA, CDR2 YSLEER. The CDR3 length is 13 residues. V dropped 4 bases and J dropped 5 bases, with 9 bases sitting between them. CDR3 protein: CASSRSLDNEQFF. The DNA for the CDR3 is TGCGCCAGCAGCCGTTCACTTGACAATGAGCAGTTCTTC.

Points on this clone: Within the sample, other DNA sequences also encode this same CDR3. V is TRBV6-5 and J is TRBJ2-2; D is ambiguous. CDR1 is MNHEY and CDR2 is SVGAGI in the germline V gene. V dropped 0 bases and J dropped 4 bases, with 6 bases sitting between them. The CDR3 runs 14 residues. In DNA form, the CDR3 reads TGTGCCAGCAGTTACTCCGGGTTCACCGGGGAGCTGTTTTTT. Its protein is CASSYSGFTGELFF.

As to this clone: This sample includes further DNA sequences coding for the same CDR3. The chain recombines TRBV6-6 with TRBJ2-7; D ambiguous. CDR1 is MNHNY and CDR2 is SVGAGI in the germline V gene (reference sequence). Trimming took 0 bases from V and 4 from J, leaving 10 bases between them. The CDR3 contains 14 residues. For the CDR3, the DNA is TGTGCCAGCAGTTACTCGGCCTCCTCATACGAGCAGTACTTC. Its protein is CASSYSASSYEQYF.

The chain has TRBV11-2 and TRBJ1-2; possibly TRBD1 for D (5 bases). From germline, CDR1 is SGHAT and CDR2 FQNNGV. The CDR3 consists of 15 residues. With 6 bases removed from V and 5 bases from J, the gap between germline ends came to 19 bases. The CDR3 bases are TGTGCCAGCAGTCCAGAGGGGAGATTGGGTTATGGCTACACCTTC. This encodes CASSPEGRLGYGYTF.

The chain carries TRBV11-3 and TRBJ2-1; D is undetermined. Germline-derived CDR1 and CDR2 are SGHNT and YENEEA. The CDR3 length is 14 residues. Trimming took 3 bases from V and 5 from J, leaving 11 bases between them. Here the CDR3 reads CASSFGGSNNEQFF. DNA of the CDR3: TGTGCCAGCAGCTTCGGTGGGTCCAACAATGAGCAGTTCTTC.

The chain has TRBV2 and TRBJ2-1; TRBD2 matches at 9 bases. Germline trimming cut 6 bases from V and 8 bases from J; bases unmatched to any gene: 11. CDR3 size: 15 residues. The germline V gene encodes CDR1 SNHLY and CDR2 FYNNEI. CDR3 residues: CASSVWASGKDEQFF. The CDR3 DNA sequence: TGTGCCAGCAGCGTGTGGGCTAGCGGGAAGGATGAGCAGTTCTTC.

Here the CDR3 reads CASSYSGNGNTIYF. CDR3 bases: TGTGCCAGCAGTTACAGCGGCAATGGGAACACCATATATTTT. V gene TRBV6-5 combines with J gene TRBJ1-3; no clear D gene. V dropped 2 bases and J dropped 7 bases, with 12 bases sitting between them. The germline gives CDR1 MNHEY, CDR2 SVGAGI. The CDR3 totals 14 residues.

The J gene is TRBJ2-7, the V gene TRBV7-2; 7 bases line up with TRBD1. CDR1 is SGHTA and CDR2 is FQGNSA in the germline V gene. V lost 1 base to trimming and J lost 7 bases; unmatched junction nucleotides: 7. The CDR3 covers 14 residues. CDR3 amino acids: CASSLEGAQTEQYF. The CDR3 region has the DNA TGTGCCAGCAGCTTAGAGGGGGCGCAAACAGAGCAGTACTTC.

V is TRBV7-6 and J is TRBJ2-5; D might be TRBD1 or TRBD2, each matching 5 bases. The germline gives CDR1 SGHVS, CDR2 FNYEAQ. CDR3 length: 13 amino acids. V was cut by 5 bases and J by 1 base, with 8 bases left in between. The chain's CDR3 is CASSPGAQETQYF. The CDR3 DNA sequence: TGTGCCAGCAGCCCCGGGGCCCAAGAGACCCAGTACTTC.

The chain is built from TRBV11-2 and TRBJ1-1; a weak D match, TRBD1 (6 bases). Between the trimmed V and J ends, which lost 1 base and 6 bases, there was a span of 12 bases. CDR3 length: 14 residues. Looked up from germline, CDR1 is SGHAT and CDR2 is FQNNGV. CDR3 coding DNA: TGTGCCAGCAGCTTAGGTGGGGGGCCAGCTGAAGCTTTCTTT. Residues: CASSLGGGPAEAFF.

The chain combines TRBV11-2 with TRBJ1-3, with D possibly matching TRBD1 (6 bases). CDR1 and CDR2 from the germline V gene are SGHAT and FQNNGV. Trimming took 2 bases from V and 2 from J, leaving 10 bases between them. The CDR3 has 15 residues. The CDR3 loop is CASSLSSGAGNTIYF. The CDR3 DNA reads TGTGCCAGCAGCTTAAGTTCAGGGGCTGGAAACACCATATATTTT.

The CDR3 DNA sequence: TGTGCCAGCAGTGATGAGGGCAGCGGCACTGAAGCTTTCTTT. It translates to CASSDEGSGTEAFF. The chain has TRBV2 and TRBJ1-1; no firm D call. CDR1 is SNHLY and CDR2 is FYNNEI in the germline V gene. The ends were cut back, 3 bases at V and 4 bases at J, with 12 bases in the middle. CDR3 size: 14 residues.

The rearrangement links TRBV6-6 to TRBJ2-7, with a weak D call TRBD1 (5 bases). From germline, CDR1 is MNHNY and CDR2 SVGAGI (reference sequence). The CDR3 sequence is 13 residues long. The V end was cut by 9 bases, the J end by 1 base, with 13 bases between. CDR3 in DNA: TGTGCCAGTAGCAGGGAAACATCCTACGAGCAGTACTTC. It encodes CASSRETSYEQYF.

This rearrangement joins TRBV7-9 to TRBJ1-1, with D perhaps matching TRBD1 (5 bases). Germline V CDR1 and CDR2: SEHNR, FQNEAQ (reference sequence). The ends were cut back, 3 bases at V and 5 bases at J, with 16 bases in the middle. The CDR3 sequence is 15 residues long. The CDR3 DNA follows: TGTGCCAGCAGCTTTAACCCCAGGGTAAGGACTGAAGCTTTCTTT. It encodes CASSFNPRVRTEAFF.

This clone is a singleton in its sample. The chain recombines TRBV10-1 with TRBJ1-1, with 9 bases aligning to TRBD1. V dropped 8 bases and J dropped 1; count of bases not matched to a gene: 2. This CDR3 spans 13 amino acids. Germline CDR1 reads WNHNN; CDR2 reads SYGVQD (reference sequence). The CDR3 DNA follows: TGCGCCAGCGCGGGACAGGGGAACACTGAAGCTTTCTTT. It yields the protein CASAGQGNTEAFF.

J is TRBJ1-5 and V is TRBV11-2; maybe TRBD1 (6 bases). Between the trimmed V and J ends, which lost 5 bases and 9 bases, there was a span of 17 bases. Looked up from germline, CDR1 is SGHAT and CDR2 is FQNNGV. This CDR3 comprises 14 residues. As DNA, the CDR3 is TGTGCCAGCAGCCCTCTAGGGGGGGTGAGGCCCCAGCATTTT. It yields the protein CASSPLGGVRPQHF.

The chain combines TRBV19 with TRBJ2-1; a possible D gene is TRBD2 (7 bases). V lost 7 bases and J 8 bases, leaving 18 bases between the germline ends. The CDR3 runs to 14 residues. CDR1 and CDR2 from the germline V gene are LNHDA and SQIVND (reference sequence). CDR3 amino acids: CASMGGALGDEQFF. The CDR3 DNA follows: TGTGCCAGTATGGGGGGGGCCCTAGGAGATGAGCAGTTCTTC.

The chain links TRBV5-1 to TRBJ1-4; D unresolved. The germline V and J ends were trimmed by 7 bases and 0 bases, with 10 bases remaining between them. The germline CDR1 and CDR2 sequences are SGHRS and YFSETQ. The CDR3 spans 14 residues. The CDR3 protein is CASSQWATNEKLFF. Written as DNA, the CDR3 is TGCGCCAGCTCTCAGTGGGCAACTAATGAAAAACTGTTTTTT.